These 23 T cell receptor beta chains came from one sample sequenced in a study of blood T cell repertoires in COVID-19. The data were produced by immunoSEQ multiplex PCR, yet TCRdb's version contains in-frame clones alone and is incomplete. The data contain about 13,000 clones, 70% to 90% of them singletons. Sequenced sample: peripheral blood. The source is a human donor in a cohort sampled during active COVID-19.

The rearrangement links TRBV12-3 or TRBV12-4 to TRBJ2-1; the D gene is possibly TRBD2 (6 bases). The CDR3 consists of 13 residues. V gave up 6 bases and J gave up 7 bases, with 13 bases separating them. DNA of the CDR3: TGTGCCAGCAGCCTACAGAGCGGGAATGAGCAGTTCTTC. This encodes CASSLQSGNEQFF.

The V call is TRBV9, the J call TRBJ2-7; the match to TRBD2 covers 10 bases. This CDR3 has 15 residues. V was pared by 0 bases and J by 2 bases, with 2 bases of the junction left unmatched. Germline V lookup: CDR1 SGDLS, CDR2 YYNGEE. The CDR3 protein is CASSVDGLAAYEQYF. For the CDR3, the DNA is TGTGCCAGCAGCGTAGATGGACTAGCGGCCTACGAGCAGTACTTC.

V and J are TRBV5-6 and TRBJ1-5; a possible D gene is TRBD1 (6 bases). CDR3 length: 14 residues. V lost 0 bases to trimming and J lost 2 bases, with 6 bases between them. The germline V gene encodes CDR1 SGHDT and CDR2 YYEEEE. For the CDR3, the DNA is TGTGCCAGCAGCTTGGGGGGGCGCAATCAGCCCCAGCATTTT. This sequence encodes CASSLGGRNQPQHF.

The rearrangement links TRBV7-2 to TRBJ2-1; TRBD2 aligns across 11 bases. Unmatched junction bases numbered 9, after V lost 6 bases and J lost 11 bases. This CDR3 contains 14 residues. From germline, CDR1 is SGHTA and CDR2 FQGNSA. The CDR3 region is CASRLSGGADQQFF. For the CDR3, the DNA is TGTGCCAGCAGGCTTAGCGGGGGGGCGGACCAGCAGTTCTTC.

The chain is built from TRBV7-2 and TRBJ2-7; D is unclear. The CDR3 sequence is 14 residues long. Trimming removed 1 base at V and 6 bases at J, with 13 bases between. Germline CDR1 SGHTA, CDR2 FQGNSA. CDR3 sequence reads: CASSLGGDSGEQYF. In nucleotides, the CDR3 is TGTGCCAGCAGCTTAGGAGGCGACTCGGGCGAGCAGTACTTC.

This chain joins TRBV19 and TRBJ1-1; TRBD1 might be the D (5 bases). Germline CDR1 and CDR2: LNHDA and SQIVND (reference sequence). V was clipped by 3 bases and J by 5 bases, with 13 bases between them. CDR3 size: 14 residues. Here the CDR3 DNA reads TGTGCCAGTAGTATTGACACAGGAATGACTGAAGCTTTCTTT. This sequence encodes CASSIDTGMTEAFF.

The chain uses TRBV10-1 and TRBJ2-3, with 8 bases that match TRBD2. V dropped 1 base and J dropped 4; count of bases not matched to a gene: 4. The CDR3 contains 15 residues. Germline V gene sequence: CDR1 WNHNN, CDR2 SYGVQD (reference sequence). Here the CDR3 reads CASSEWGLGADTQYF. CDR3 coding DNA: TGCGCCAGCAGTGAGTGGGGACTAGGGGCAGATACGCAGTATTTT.

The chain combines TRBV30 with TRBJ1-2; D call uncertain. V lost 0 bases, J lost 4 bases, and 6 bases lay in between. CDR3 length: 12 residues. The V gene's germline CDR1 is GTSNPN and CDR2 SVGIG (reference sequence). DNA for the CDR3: TGTGCCTGGAGTGTACAGACCTATGGCTACACCTTC. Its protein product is CAWSVQTYGYTF.

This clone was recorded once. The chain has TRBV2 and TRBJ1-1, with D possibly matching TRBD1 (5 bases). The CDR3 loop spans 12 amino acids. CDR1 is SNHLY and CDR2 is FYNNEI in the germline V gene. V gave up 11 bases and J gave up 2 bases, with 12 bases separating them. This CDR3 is CASHDSNTEAFF. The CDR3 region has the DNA TGTGCCTCACACGACAGCAACACTGAAGCTTTCTTT.

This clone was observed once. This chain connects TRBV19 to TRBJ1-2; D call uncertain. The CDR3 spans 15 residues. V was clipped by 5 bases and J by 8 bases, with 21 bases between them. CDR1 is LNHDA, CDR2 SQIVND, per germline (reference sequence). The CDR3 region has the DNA TGTGCCAGTAGTGGACTCGGGATTCACGTGGGCGGCTACACCTTC. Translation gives CASSGLGIHVGGYTF.

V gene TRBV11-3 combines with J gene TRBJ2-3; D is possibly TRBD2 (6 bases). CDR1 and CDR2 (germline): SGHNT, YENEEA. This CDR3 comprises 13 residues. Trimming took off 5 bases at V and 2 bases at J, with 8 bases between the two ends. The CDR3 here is CASSGGLTDTQYF. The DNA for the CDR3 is TGTGCCAGCAGCGGGGGACTCACAGATACGCAGTATTTT.

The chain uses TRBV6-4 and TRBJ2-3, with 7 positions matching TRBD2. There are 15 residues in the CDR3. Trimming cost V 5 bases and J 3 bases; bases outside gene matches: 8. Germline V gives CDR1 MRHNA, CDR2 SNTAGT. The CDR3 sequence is CASSPGTIDTDTQYF. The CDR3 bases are TGTGCCAGCAGTCCCGGGACTATAGATACAGATACGCAGTATTTT.

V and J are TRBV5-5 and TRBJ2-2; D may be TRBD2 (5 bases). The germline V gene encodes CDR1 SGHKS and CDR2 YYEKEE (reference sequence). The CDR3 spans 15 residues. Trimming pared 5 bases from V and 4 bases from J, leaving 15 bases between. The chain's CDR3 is CASRRTYSPTGELFF. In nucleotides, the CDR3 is TGTGCCAGCAGGAGGACTTATTCCCCCACCGGGGAGCTGTTTTTT.

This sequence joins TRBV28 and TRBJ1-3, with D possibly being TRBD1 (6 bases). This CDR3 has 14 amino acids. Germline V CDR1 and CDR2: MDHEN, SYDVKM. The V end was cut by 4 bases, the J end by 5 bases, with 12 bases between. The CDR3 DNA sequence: TGTGCCAGCAGTTCGACGGACAGCCGAAACACCATATATTTT. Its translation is CASSSTDSRNTIYF.

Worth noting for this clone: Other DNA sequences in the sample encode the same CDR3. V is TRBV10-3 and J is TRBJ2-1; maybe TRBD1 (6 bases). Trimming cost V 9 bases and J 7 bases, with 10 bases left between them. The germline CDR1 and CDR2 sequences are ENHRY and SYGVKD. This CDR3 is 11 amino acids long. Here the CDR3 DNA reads TGTGCCATATCACAGGGTAATGAGCAGTTCTTC. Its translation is CAISQGNEQFF.

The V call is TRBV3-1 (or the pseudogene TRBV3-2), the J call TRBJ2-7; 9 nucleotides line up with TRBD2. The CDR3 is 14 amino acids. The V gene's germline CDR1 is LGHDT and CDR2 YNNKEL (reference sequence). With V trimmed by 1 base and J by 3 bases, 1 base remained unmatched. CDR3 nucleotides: TGTGCCAGCAGCCAAGCTAGCGGGGTCTACGAGCAGTACTTC. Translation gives CASSQASGVYEQYF.

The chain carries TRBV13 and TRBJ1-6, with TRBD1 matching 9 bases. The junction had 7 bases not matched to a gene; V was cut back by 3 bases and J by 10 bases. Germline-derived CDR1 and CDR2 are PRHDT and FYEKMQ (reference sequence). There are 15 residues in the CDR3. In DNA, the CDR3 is TGTGCCAGCAGCTTCACAGGGGGCATAGGATCACCCCTCCACTTT. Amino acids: CASSFTGGIGSPLHF.

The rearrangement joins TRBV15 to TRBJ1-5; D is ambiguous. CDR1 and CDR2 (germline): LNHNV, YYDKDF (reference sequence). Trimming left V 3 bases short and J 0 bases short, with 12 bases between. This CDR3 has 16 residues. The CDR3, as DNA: TGTGCCACCAGCAGGACCGGACTCAATAGCAATCAGCCCCAGCATTTT. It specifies CATSRTGLNSNQPQHF.

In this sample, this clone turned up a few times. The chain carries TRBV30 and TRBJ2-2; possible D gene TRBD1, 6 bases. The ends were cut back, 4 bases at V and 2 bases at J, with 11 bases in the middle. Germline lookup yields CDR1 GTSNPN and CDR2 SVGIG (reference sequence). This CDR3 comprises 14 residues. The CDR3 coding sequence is TGTGCCTGGACCCAGGACAGAAACACCGGGGAGCTGTTTTTT. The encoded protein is CAWTQDRNTGELFF.

CDR3 DNA sequence: TGTGCCAGCAGCTGGGGAGCCATAGCGGCTAGCACAGATACGCAGTATTTT. Translation gives CASSWGAIAASTDTQYF. V usage is TRBV5-4 and J usage is TRBJ2-3, with D possibly TRBD2 on 6 matching bases. CDR1 SGHNT and CDR2 YYREEE come from the germline V gene (reference sequence). This CDR3 contains 17 residues. With 3 bases removed from V and 0 bases from J, the gap between germline ends came to 17 bases.

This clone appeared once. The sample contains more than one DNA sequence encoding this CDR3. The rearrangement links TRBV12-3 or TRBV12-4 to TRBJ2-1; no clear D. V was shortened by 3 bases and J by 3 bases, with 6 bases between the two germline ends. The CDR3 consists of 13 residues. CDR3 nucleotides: TGTGCCAGCAGTTTCAGCGACTACAATGAGCAGTTCTTC. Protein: CASSFSDYNEQFF.

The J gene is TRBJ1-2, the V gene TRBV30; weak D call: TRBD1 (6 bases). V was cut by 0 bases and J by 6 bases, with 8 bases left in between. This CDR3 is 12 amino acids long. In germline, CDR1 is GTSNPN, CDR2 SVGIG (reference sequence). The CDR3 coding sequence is TGTGCCTGGAGTGTCGAGGGGGATGGCTACACCTTC. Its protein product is CAWSVEGDGYTF.

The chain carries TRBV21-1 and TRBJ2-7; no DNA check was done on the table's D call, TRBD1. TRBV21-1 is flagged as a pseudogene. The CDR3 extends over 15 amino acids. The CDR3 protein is CASSIQGGPSYEQYF. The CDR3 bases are TGTGCCAGCAGCATACAGGGGGGGCCCTCCTACGAGCAGTACTTC.